A single sample gave rise to the 5 T cell receptor beta chains below, sequenced in a study of T cell responses to AZD1222 COVID-19 vaccine. Some clones are missing from TCRdb's copy, which holds only in-frame ones; the method was immunoSEQ multiplex PCR. This sample has about 97,000 clones, with about 89% found just once. Sequencing was performed on peripheral blood, taken on day 0 of AZD1222 vaccination. These receptors were collected from an adult in good health.

The rearrangement links TRBV11-2 to TRBJ1-6; D is uncertain. V was trimmed by 1 base and J by 8 bases, leaving 12 bases between them. The CDR3 runs 15 residues. CDR1 is SGHAT and CDR2 is FQNNGV in the germline V gene. The chain's CDR3 is CASSLAGGGDSPLHF. The CDR3 DNA reads as TGTGCCAGCAGCTTAGCCGGAGGAGGCGATTCACCCCTCCACTTT.

V usage is TRBV6-6 and J usage is TRBJ1-5; no definite D call. The V gene's germline CDR1 is MNHNY and CDR2 SVGAGI (reference sequence). V lost 2 bases and J 7 bases, leaving 9 bases between the germline ends. This CDR3 has 13 residues. The CDR3 is CASSYATRQPQHF. The CDR3, as DNA: TGTGCCAGCAGTTACGCCACGAGGCAGCCCCAGCATTTT.

The rearrangement uses TRBV4-2 and TRBJ1-2, with D perhaps matching TRBD1 (6 bases). CDR1 is LGHNA and CDR2 is YNFKEQ in the germline V gene. The length of the CDR3 is 15 residues. Trimming removed 1 base from V and 3 bases from J, with 12 bases in between. CDR3 DNA sequence: TGTGCCAGCAGCCAAGGGACGGGGGCGGACTATGGCTACACCTTC. It yields the protein CASSQGTGADYGYTF.

The chain employs TRBV7-2 and TRBJ1-6; 9 bases line up with TRBD1. Trimming cost V 7 bases and J 5 bases; bases outside gene matches: 6. The CDR3 runs 15 residues. CDR1 and CDR2 (germline): SGHTA, FQGNSA. The CDR3: CASTEQGAHNSPLHF. CDR3 bases: TGTGCCAGCACGGAACAGGGGGCGCATAATTCACCCCTCCACTTT.

This chain joins TRBV28 and TRBJ1-2; D ambiguous. This CDR3 region has 15 residues. The V gene's germline CDR1 is MDHEN and CDR2 SYDVKM. V dropped 2 bases and J dropped 4 bases, with 14 bases sitting between them. The CDR3 region has the DNA TGTGCCAGCAGTTTAAGGCCAGCGAGGAGCTATGGCTACACCTTC. Amino acid sequence: CASSLRPARSYGYTF.